This TCR beta chain was captured in a study of blood T cell repertoires in COVID-19. Assay used: immunoSEQ multiplex PCR; TCRdb lists only in-frame clones, some missing. The repertoire has 110,000 or so clones, 70% to 90% of them found once; the top ten carry about 4.5%. CDR1 and CDR2 from the germline V gene are ENHRY and SYGVKD. Losses at the gene ends were 8 bases for V and 5 bases for J; bases not matched to a gene: 9. This CDR3 spans 15 amino acids. The genes are TRBV10-3 and TRBJ1-1, with 12 bases lining up with TRBD1. Sequenced material: peripheral blood. The receptor was isolated from a woman between 45 and 65 years old with acute or convalescent COVID-19. The CDR3 reads CAIGDRGRERTEAFF. CDR3 nucleotide sequence: TGTGCCATCGGGGACAGGGGGCGGGAGAGAACTGAAGCTTTCTTT.